Below, 26 T cell receptor beta chains from the same sample are listed, as sequenced in a study of CXCR3-negative and CXCR3-positive naive CD8 T cells. UMI-labeled 5' RACE TRB cDNA libraries were prepared from the cells. TCRdb re-called the 5' RACE reads, yielding one record per CDR3 amino acid sequence without DNA. The sample data list tens of thousands of distinct CDR3 sequences. Overall study results and limits: Higher TRB CDR3 hydrophobicity marked CXCR3-positive naive cells relative to CXCR3-negative naive cells.

These TCRs are of unknown antigen specificity. Sequencing was carried out using naive CXCR3+ CD8+ T cells from blood. Specified subset: CD45RO-CCR7+CD27+CD95- naive CD8+ T cells expressing CXCR3 (TNR3+). Receptor source: a human donor in good health. Some clones in this sample may be carry-over from other donors' samples.

V and J are TRBV29-1 and TRBJ2-7; TCRdb designates TRBD1, a call that cannot be tested without DNA. The CDR3 runs to 14 residues. Looked up from germline, CDR1 is SQVTM and CDR2 is ANQGSEA. The CDR3 reads CSVSEAGSAYEQYF.

The chain has TRBV20-1 and TRBJ2-7; TCRdb picks TRBD1, but there is no DNA to check that call. The CDR3 covers 15 residues. The germline gives CDR1 DFQATT, CDR2 SNEGSKA (reference sequence). CDR3 amino acids: CSARDLTGNGYEQYF.

V and J are TRBV29-1 and TRBJ2-2; TCRdb names TRBD1, which stays unverified in the absence of DNA. Germline V gene sequence: CDR1 SQVTM, CDR2 ANQGSEA. This CDR3 has 13 residues. This chain's CDR3 is CSVGDGYTGELFF.

The rearrangement uses TRBV5-1 and TRBJ2-7. Germline V gene lookup returns CDR1 SGHRS and CDR2 YFSETQ. The CDR3 length is 14 residues. The CDR3: CASSHRGPSYEQYF.

This chain connects TRBV28 to TRBJ2-2; TCRdb's assignment of TRBD1 cannot be checked, as there is no DNA. CDR3 length: 14 amino acids. The germline CDR1 and CDR2 sequences are MDHEN and SYDVKM. This CDR3 is CASSTRTDTGELFF.

The chain recombines TRBV6-2 or TRBV6-3 with TRBJ2-7; TCRdb lists TRBD1, though no DNA is available to test this call. The CDR3 covers 14 residues. The germline V gene has CDR1 MNHEY and CDR2 SVGEGT. The CDR3 here is CASSTGQSSYEQYF.

The chain couples TRBV10-3 to TRBJ2-1; TCRdb's assignment of TRBD2 cannot be checked, as there is no DNA. This CDR3 is built from 17 residues. Germline CDR1 is ENHRY and CDR2 is SYGVKD. The CDR3: CAISEDSGGISYNEQFF.

This chain uses TRBV21-1 with TRBJ2-2; TCRdb lists TRBD1, though no DNA is available to test this call. TRBV21-1 is recorded as a pseudogene. The CDR3 totals 19 residues. CDR3 in amino acids: CASSGGKGKYRRNTGELFF.

The rearrangement links TRBV3-1 to TRBJ2-7; TCRdb selects TRBD2, and the lack of DNA leaves this call unchecked. CDR1 and CDR2 (germline): LGHDT, YNNKEL (reference sequence). CDR3 size: 14 residues. CDR3 residues: CASSQENYRYEQYF.

The CDR3 is CSVEDLVGGRGDNEQFF. This chain joins TRBV29-1 and TRBJ2-1; TCRdb proposes TRBD1, but this gene call is untestable without DNA. Germline CDR1 SQVTM, CDR2 ANQGSEA. This CDR3 region has 17 residues.

The chain carries TRBV5-1 and TRBJ1-2. CDR1 is SGHRS and CDR2 is YFSETQ in the germline V gene. This CDR3 contains 15 residues. The chain's CDR3 is CASSLGDAGYYGYTF.

The chain couples TRBV6-5 to TRBJ1-4. CDR1 is MNHEY and CDR2 is SVGAGI in the germline V gene. The CDR3 has 15 amino acids. The CDR3 here is CAISEERDSNEKLFF.

This chain uses TRBV6-5 with TRBJ2-7. The CDR3 is 13 amino acids. Germline CDR1 and CDR2: MNHEY and SVGAGI. CDR3 residues: CASSYRQLYEQYF.

The V and J genes are TRBV23-1 and TRBJ2-2; checking the TCRdb D call of TRBD1 is not possible without DNA. TRBV23-1 is assigned to the ORF class and has an uncertain function. The CDR3 spans 17 residues. CDR3: CASSQSGGQGNTGELFF.

The chain couples TRBV28 to TRBJ2-2; TCRdb's D call of TRBD1 is untestable without DNA. Germline CDR1 and CDR2: MDHEN and SYDVKM. This CDR3 is built from 15 residues. CDR3 in amino acids: CASNIRTGITGELFF.

The chain couples TRBV29-1 to TRBJ2-1; TCRdb gives TRBD1 as the D gene, but with no DNA this cannot be confirmed. The CDR3 covers 12 residues. Germline loops: CDR1 SQVTM, CDR2 ANQGSEA. CDR3: CSPWGGTNEQFF.

This sequence joins TRBV28 and TRBJ2-1; TCRdb names TRBD1, which stays unverified in the absence of DNA. CDR3 length equals 19 residues. Germline CDR1 is MDHEN and CDR2 is SYDVKM. CDR3 in amino acids: CASTSGMGRKEGSYNEQFF.

The chain carries TRBV20-1 and TRBJ2-7; TCRdb proposes TRBD1, but this gene call is untestable without DNA. The CDR3 loop spans 15 amino acids. Per the germline V gene, CDR1 is DFQATT and CDR2 is SNEGSKA (reference sequence). This CDR3 reads CSADRADGQIYEQYF.

J is TRBJ2-7 and V is TRBV7-2; as DNA is missing, the TRBD1 call by TCRdb cannot be tested. Germline V CDR1 and CDR2: SGHTA, FQGNSA. The CDR3 is 14 residues long. The CDR3 reads CASSFPGTDYEQYF.

The chain is built from TRBV12-3 or TRBV12-4 and TRBJ2-7. CDR3 length: 11 amino acids. This CDR3 reads CASRDGYEQYF.

This sequence joins TRBV7-2 and TRBJ2-3; TCRdb's D call, TRBD2, is unchecked because there is no DNA. The CDR3 loop spans 16 amino acids. Germline-derived CDR1 and CDR2 are SGHTA and FQGNSA. The CDR3 spells CASSFFSGGITDTQYF.

The chain uses TRBV6-4 and TRBJ2-2; with no DNA, the TCRdb D assignment of TRBD1 cannot be verified. CDR3 size: 19 residues. Germline V lookup: CDR1 MRHNA, CDR2 SNTAGT. The CDR3 loop is CASRLTDRGLYLNTGELFF.

CDR3: CASSPPSGGAVNEQFF. V gene TRBV7-9 combines with J gene TRBJ2-1; there is no DNA to check the TCRdb D call of TRBD2. The CDR3 totals 16 residues. In germline, CDR1 is SEHNR, CDR2 FQNEAQ (reference sequence).

The chain is built from TRBV20-1 and TRBJ1-5; TCRdb's D gene call, TRBD1, goes unchecked for lack of DNA. Germline values: CDR1 DFQATT, CDR2 SNEGSKA (reference sequence). The CDR3 runs to 16 residues. The CDR3 sequence is CSAKAGGPYSNQPQHF.

This sequence joins TRBV9 and TRBJ2-1. Germline V lookup: CDR1 SGDLS, CDR2 YYNGEE. The CDR3 sequence is 14 residues long. The CDR3 region is CASSPFDGVNEQFF.

CDR3: CASSDSGGLEAFF. The chain employs TRBV7-6 and TRBJ1-1; the TRBD1 assignment by TCRdb is unverifiable without DNA. Germline V gene sequence: CDR1 SGHVS, CDR2 FNYEAQ. The CDR3 covers 13 residues. Together with reference TRBV7-6 and TRBJ1-1, the CDR3 gives the full variable domain: GAGVSQSPRYKVTKRGQDVALRCDPISGHVSLYWYRQALGQGPEFLTYFNYEAQQDKSGLPNDRFSAERPEGSISTLTIQRTEQRDSAMYRCASSDSGGLEAFFGQGTRLTVV.